Following are 28 T cell receptor beta chains from one sample sequenced in a study of T-cell reconstitution after alpha-beta-depleted transplantation in children. The TCRbeta library was prepared with unique molecular identifiers. One entry per CDR3 protein results from TCRdb running MiXCR on the PCR reads. The table records roughly 790,000 distinct CDR3 sequences, under 20% of them present only once. The sequences come from PBMCs, mostly from graft donor cells, collected 360 days after TCRalphabeta/CD19-depleted stem cell transplant. The receptors here all came from a male patient under 18 who had a stem cell transplant for acute lymphoblastic leukemia, so the T cells may come from the graft donor.

The chain employs TRBV5-1 and TRBJ2-3; the D gene is possibly TRBD2 (5 bases). V was shortened by 0 bases and J by 1 base, with 27 bases between the two germline ends. CDR3 length: 21 amino acids. Germline V lookup: CDR1 SGHRS, CDR2 YFSETQ. CDR3 DNA: TGCGCCAGCAGCTTGGAGGGCTGGACTTCGTATAGCTCTGATCGCACAGATACGCAGTATTTT. Translation: CASSLEGWTSYSSDRTDTQYF.

The chain has TRBV20-1 and TRBJ2-5, with 8 bases that match TRBD2. Germline trimming cut 2 bases from V and 4 bases from J; bases unmatched to any gene: 3. The germline V gene encodes CDR1 DFQATT and CDR2 SNEGSKA (reference sequence). CDR3 length: 13 residues. For the CDR3, the DNA is TGCAGTGCTAGACCGGGACTAGGAGAGACCCAGTACTTC. Its translation: CSARPGLGETQYF.

This sequence joins TRBV5-6 and TRBJ1-1, with D unresolved. Germline CDR1 and CDR2: SGHDT and YYEEEE. Between the trimmed V and J ends, which lost 0 bases and 5 bases, there was a span of 14 bases. The CDR3 has 15 amino acids. CDR3 in amino acids: CASSLDGGQRTEAFF. The CDR3 DNA reads as TGTGCCAGCAGCTTGGATGGCGGGCAGCGTACTGAAGCTTTCTTT.

This clonotype was recorded many times. The genes are TRBV5-1 and TRBJ2-1; the D is unclear. V lost 1 base and J 3 bases, leaving 8 bases between the germline ends. Germline V gene sequence: CDR1 SGHRS, CDR2 YFSETQ. The length of the CDR3 is 14 residues. The CDR3 nucleotides are TGCGCCAGCAGCTTGATGAGGATCTACAATGAGCAGTTCTTC. It translates to CASSLMRIYNEQFF.

This clonotype was recorded at least ten times. The chain combines TRBV29-1 with TRBJ2-5; D possibly corresponds to TRBD1 (6 bases). Germline V gives CDR1 SQVTM, CDR2 ANQGSEA. The CDR3 has 13 residues. V lost 6 bases and J lost 3, with 14 bases in between. The CDR3 is CSVIDRPKETQYF. In DNA form, the CDR3 reads TGCAGCGTCATAGACAGGCCAAAAGAGACCCAGTACTTC.

This clonotype was counted a few times. This chain joins TRBV5-1 and TRBJ2-3; possible D gene TRBD2, 6 bases. Trimming removed 2 bases at V and 1 base at J, with 14 bases between. The germline V gene has CDR1 SGHRS and CDR2 YFSETQ. The CDR3 loop spans 16 amino acids. Written as DNA, the CDR3 is TGCGCCAGCAGCTTTTATCGGGAGTTCGGCACAGATACGCAGTATTTT. It specifies CASSFYREFGTDTQYF.

This clonotype came up a few times. The J gene is TRBJ2-1, the V gene TRBV20-1, with a possible D match to TRBD2 (6 bases). V shed 6 bases and J shed 9 bases, with 12 bases lying between them. The CDR3 totals 11 residues. Germline values: CDR1 DFQATT, CDR2 SNEGSKA (reference sequence). The CDR3 bases are TGCAGTGCAGGCGGGATCACTGAGCAGTTCTTC. Translated: CSAGGITEQFF.

Remarks on this clonotype: The junction does not match germline at one end; this may be a read error. The J gene is TRBJ1-3, the V gene TRBV12-3 or TRBV12-4; D is possibly TRBD1 (6 bases). CDR3 length: 19 amino acids. The CDR3 DNA reads as TGTACCAGCAGTTTATGGAGGGGGAACAGGGCTTTCTCTGGAAACACCATATATTTT. Protein: CTSSLWRGNRAFSGNTIYF.

The V and J genes are TRBV9 and TRBJ2-5; 8 positions match TRBD2. The trim removed 5 bases at V and 1 base at J, leaving 10 bases unmatched. The CDR3 has 16 residues. Germline V gives CDR1 SGDLS, CDR2 YYNGEE. This chain's CDR3 is CASRGGSGSPQETQYF. The CDR3 DNA follows: TGTGCCAGCAGGGGGGGGAGCGGGAGTCCCCAAGAGACCCAGTACTTC.

The chain's CDR3 is CAGRQYSGNTIYF. In nucleotides, the CDR3 is TGTGCCGGCCGACAGTACTCTGGAAACACCATATATTTT. The chain joins TRBV12-3 or TRBV12-4 to TRBJ1-3; D possibly corresponds to TRBD1 (5 bases). The V gene lost 11 bases and the J gene lost 0 bases, with 11 bases spanning the gap. This CDR3 comprises 13 residues.

J is TRBJ2-6 and V is TRBV21-1; the DNA was not used to check the table's D call, TRBD1. TRBV21-1 is given as a pseudogene. The CDR3 spans 18 residues. CDR3 residues: CASSSTPLDRAGANVLTF. The CDR3, as DNA: TGTGCCAGCAGCTCCACCCCACTTGACAGGGCTGGGGCCAACGTCCTGACTTTC.

V usage is TRBV5-1 and J usage is TRBJ1-6; 7 nucleotides align to TRBD1. The length of the CDR3 is 14 residues. Trimming took 4 bases from V and 7 from J; bases not matched to a gene: 5. CDR1 is SGHRS, CDR2 YFSETQ, per germline. Here the CDR3 DNA reads TGCGCCAGCAGCCCTGGGACAGCAAATTCACCCCTCCACTTT. This translates into CASSPGTANSPLHF.

This clonotype has only a few counts. This chain connects TRBV13 to TRBJ2-2; D may be TRBD2 (6 bases). Trimming removed 3 bases from V and 0 bases from J, with 11 bases in between. This CDR3 spans 16 amino acids. Germline-derived CDR1 and CDR2 are PRHDT and FYEKMQ (reference sequence). The CDR3 DNA reads TGTGCCAGCAGCTTTATAGCGGACGCGAACACCGGGGAGCTGTTTTTT. This gives the protein CASSFIADANTGELFF. Full variable domain (remainder filled in from reference TRBV13 and TRBJ2-2): AAGVIQSPRHLIKEKRETATLKCYPIPRHDTVYWYQQGPGQDPQFLISFYEKMQSDKGSIPDRFSAQQFSDYHSELNMSSLELGDSALYFCASSFIADANTGELFFGEGSRLTVL.

This clonotype came up once. J is TRBJ2-7 and V is TRBV12-3 or TRBV12-4; D ambiguous. V lost 11 bases to trimming and J lost 2 bases, with 31 bases between them. The CDR3 runs to 18 residues. Here the CDR3 DNA reads TGTGCCCGCTGTTTTTTTTCGTACAGCGACCCAGCTCCCTACGAGCAGTACTTC. Translating it yields CARCFFSYSDPAPYEQYF.

This clonotype was recorded many times. This chain links TRBV9 with TRBJ1-5, with D possibly being TRBD1 (5 bases). Germline loops: CDR1 SGDLS, CDR2 YYNGEE. The V end was cut by 4 bases, the J end by 0 bases, with 11 bases between. The CDR3 consists of 15 residues. CDR3 in DNA: TGTGCCAGCAGCCTTACAGGTTATAGCAATCAGCCCCAGCATTTT. It codes for CASSLTGYSNQPQHF.

The chain has TRBV6-1 and TRBJ2-7, with 8 bases aligning to TRBD1. The junction had 17 bases not matched to a gene; V was cut back by 7 bases and J by 6 bases. Germline V CDR1 and CDR2: MNHNS, SASEGT. The CDR3 runs 16 residues. CDR3 DNA sequence: TGTGCCAGCAAGTTTTGGACAGGGCCAACAGCCTCCGAGCAGTACTTC. Translation: CASKFWTGPTASEQYF.

The chain recombines TRBV5-1 with TRBJ1-2; D gene ambiguous. Germline-derived CDR1 and CDR2 are SGHRS and YFSETQ. This CDR3 contains 13 residues. V was cut by 3 bases and J by 8 bases, with 14 bases left in between. The CDR3 region is CASSSDASMGYTF. The DNA of the CDR3 is TGCGCCAGCAGCTCGGATGCTTCGATGGGCTACACCTTC.

J is TRBJ2-5 and V is TRBV12-3 or TRBV12-4, with TRBD2 matching 7 bases. Trimming at V came to 5 bases and at J to 1 base, leaving 7 bases not matched to a gene. The CDR3 contains 15 residues. CDR3 protein: CASSPPPGGQETQYF. CDR3 DNA: TGTGCCAGCAGTCCCCCTCCGGGGGGCCAAGAGACCCAGTACTTC.

This chain uses TRBV5-1 with TRBJ2-3; D may correspond to TRBD1 or TRBD2 (5 bases each). Germline V lookup: CDR1 SGHRS, CDR2 YFSETQ. Trimming stripped 3 bases from V and 1 base from J, with 18 bases between. CDR3 length: 17 amino acids. For the CDR3, the DNA is TGCGCCAGCAGCTGGGACGGAAGCCCCAGAGGCACAGATACGCAGTATTTT. Translation gives CASSWDGSPRGTDTQYF.

This clonotype was detected a few times. The chain couples TRBV9 to TRBJ2-1; the match to TRBD2 covers 8 bases. Germline lookup yields CDR1 SGDLS and CDR2 YYNGEE. The CDR3 spans 20 residues. With V trimmed by 2 bases and J by 3 bases, 19 bases remained unmatched. The CDR3 here is CASSVLGVAGGKYGYNEQFF. The CDR3 DNA reads as TGTGCCAGCAGCGTTTTGGGTGTCGCGGGAGGAAAGTACGGCTACAATGAGCAGTTCTTC.

The J gene is TRBJ2-4, the V gene TRBV12-3 or TRBV12-4; no clear D gene. This CDR3 is built from 14 residues. The V and J ends lost 2 bases and 7 bases respectively, with 12 bases between them. The CDR3 DNA is TGTGCCAGCAGTTTATCAAGGGTAGGGAACATTCAGTACTTC. Translation gives CASSLSRVGNIQYF.

This clonotype occurred a few times. CDR3 bases: TGTGCCAGCAGGGACGGGACAGACTACGAGCAGTACTTC. Its protein product is CASRDGTDYEQYF. V and J are TRBV6-2 or TRBV6-3 and TRBJ2-7; 7 bases are shared with TRBD1. The trim removed 6 bases at V and 3 bases at J, leaving 5 bases unmatched. In germline, CDR1 is MNHEY, CDR2 SVGEGT. This CDR3 has 13 residues.

In its sample, this clonotype was seen many times. The CDR3 DNA is TGTGCCAGCAGGGGGATAGGGGCCAACACCGGGGAGCTGTTTTTT. Its translation: CASRGIGANTGELFF. The rearrangement joins TRBV12-3 or TRBV12-4 to TRBJ2-2, with D possibly TRBD1 on 5 matching bases. CDR3 length: 15 amino acids. Trimming removed 6 bases at V and 2 bases at J, with 13 bases between.

The table lists this clonotype with a few counts. This sequence joins TRBV7-3 and TRBJ2-3; D might be TRBD1 (6 bases). CDR1 and CDR2 from the germline V gene are SGHTA and FQGTGA. The CDR3 runs to 16 residues. V was cut by 2 bases and J by 2 bases, with 14 bases left in between. The CDR3, as DNA: TGTGCCAGCAGCTTAGCCCTCGGGACAACCACAGATACGCAGTATTTT. Translated: CASSLALGTTTDTQYF. Variable domain in full (rest from reference TRBV7-3 and TRBJ2-3): GAGVSQTPSNKVTEKGKYVELRCDPISGHTALYWYRQSLGQGPEFLIYFQGTGAADDSGLPNDRFFAVRPEGSVSTLKIQRTERGDSAVYLCASSLALGTTTDTQYFGPGTRLTVL.

This clonotype was detected once. The germline gene is not matched at one end of the junction; a read error may be the cause. The chain has TRBV20-1 and TRBJ2-1; 9 positions agree with TRBD2. Germline-derived CDR1 and CDR2 are DFQATT and SNEGSKA (reference sequence). The CDR3 is made up of 16 amino acids. CDR3 residues: CCASRLAEGGRYEQFF. CDR3 DNA sequence: TGCTGTGCTAGTAGACTAGCGGAGGGGGGGCGTTATGAGCAGTTCTTC.

This clonotype appeared a few times. The chain uses TRBV5-1 and TRBJ2-3; D unresolved. In germline, CDR1 is SGHRS, CDR2 YFSETQ. Trimming took 0 bases from V and 2 from J, leaving 10 bases between them. This CDR3 contains 15 residues. CDR3 sequence (DNA): TGCGCCAGCAGCTTGGGTGTTACAGCCACAGATACGCAGTATTTT. Translating it yields CASSLGVTATDTQYF.

This clonotype has just a few counts. The chain couples TRBV7-2 to TRBJ2-3, with D unresolved. CDR3 size: 15 residues. Trimming stripped 1 base from V and 2 bases from J, with 10 bases between. Germline V gives CDR1 SGHTA, CDR2 FQGNSA. The CDR3 DNA reads as TGTGCCAGCAGCTTAGAACAGTTGTTCACAGATACGCAGTATTTT. Its protein is CASSLEQLFTDTQYF.

The chain couples TRBV20-1 to TRBJ2-7, with 15 bases aligning to TRBD2. CDR3 size: 17 residues. Germline V gene data show CDR1 as DFQATT and CDR2 as SNEGSKA (reference sequence). V lost 0 bases, J lost 3 bases, and 6 bases stayed unmatched. This CDR3 is CSARDRTSGRGYYEQYF. The CDR3 region has the DNA TGCAGTGCTAGAGATCGGACTAGCGGGAGGGGATACTACGAGCAGTACTTC.